This T cell receptor (beta chain) was identified during a study of cytomegalovirus exposure and HLA in healthy donors. Trimming took 4 bases from V and 6 from J, leaving 10 bases between them. The CDR3 has 13 amino acids. Per germline, CDR1 SGHRS and CDR2 YFSETQ. The PCR used 60 Vbeta and 13 Jbeta primers. Repertoires were generated with immunoSEQ multiplex PCR, while TCRdb's copy carries only in-frame clones and drops some. The data contain more than 85,000 clones, around 74% of them seen just once; the ten biggest clones take up over 9.5%. The chain recombines TRBV5-1 with TRBJ2-2; D perhaps matches TRBD1 (5 bases). Sequencing was carried out using PBMCs. This TCR derives from a man under 40 in good health and CMV-seropositive. The CDR3 DNA follows: TGCGCCAGCAGCCCGACAGAGGCCGGGGAGCTGTTTTTT. Protein sequence: CASSPTEAGELFF.